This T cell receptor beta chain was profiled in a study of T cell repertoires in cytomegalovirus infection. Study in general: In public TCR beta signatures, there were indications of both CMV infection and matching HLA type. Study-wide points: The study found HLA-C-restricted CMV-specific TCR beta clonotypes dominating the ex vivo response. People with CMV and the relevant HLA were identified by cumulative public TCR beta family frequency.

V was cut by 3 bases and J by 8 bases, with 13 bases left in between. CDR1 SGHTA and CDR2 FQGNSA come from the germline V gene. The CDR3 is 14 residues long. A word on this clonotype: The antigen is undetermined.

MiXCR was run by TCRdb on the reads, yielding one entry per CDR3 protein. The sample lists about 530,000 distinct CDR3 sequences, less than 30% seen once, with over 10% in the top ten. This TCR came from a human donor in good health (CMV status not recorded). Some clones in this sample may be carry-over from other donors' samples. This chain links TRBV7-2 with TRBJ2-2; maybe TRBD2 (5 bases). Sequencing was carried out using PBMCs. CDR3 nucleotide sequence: TGTGCCAGCAGCTTCAGTGGGGAGAGTGGGGAGCTGTTTTTT. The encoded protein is CASSFSGESGELFF.